What follows describes a single T cell receptor beta chain. Antigen unknown. These data are taken from a study of a mutant IDH1 vaccine in newly diagnosed glioma. Findings and limits, study-wide: Changes in the top peripheral T cell clonotypes seemingly had no bearing on pseudoprogression.

With 5 bases removed from V and 8 bases from J, the gap between germline ends came to 12 bases. In germline, CDR1 is MNHNS, CDR2 SASEGT. This CDR3 comprises 12 residues. Produced via immunoSEQ multiplex PCR; TCRdb's table is partial and in-frame only. This sample has over 35,000 clones, with roughly 83% found just once. Time point denoted: week 23, last vaccination. All doses held 300 ug of mutant IDH1 20-mer peptide, with topical imiquimod. This chain joins TRBV6-1 and TRBJ1-2, with D maybe TRBD1 (5 bases). This TCR was recovered from a woman between 18 and 29 years old with glioma. Some clones in this sample may be carry-over from other donors' samples. The sequencing used PBMCs, collected from a glioma patient whose treatment included an IDH1 peptide vaccine. CDR3 DNA: TGTGCCAGCAGTAGCCAGGGAGGGGGCTACACCTTC. Translation: CASSSQGGGYTF.